One and the same sample provided the 26 T cell receptor beta chains below, sequenced in a study of shared clonotypes between healthy human individuals (dated by TCRdb to about 2020). Library generation was performed with the immunoSEQ multiplex PCR assay. TCRdb stores this immuneACCESS table with in-frame sequences only. Part of the clones is absent; in the studies checked, under half of the shortfall reflects unresolved V genes, and no reason is known for the rest. The sample yields 470,000 or so clones; about 85% were counted once. Jointly, the top ten make up about 13% of the sample. Specimen: PBMCs. Every receptor here comes from a woman aged 40 to 50 in good health. Some clones in this sample may be carry-over from other donors' samples.

V usage is TRBV5-4 and J usage is TRBJ2-2, with 8 bases aligning to TRBD1. Trimming cost V 4 bases and J 3 bases; bases outside gene matches: 5. CDR1 is SGHNT and CDR2 is YYREEE in the germline V gene (reference sequence). This CDR3 is built from 15 residues. CDR3 residues: CASSTQDRDTGELFF. The CDR3, as DNA: TGTGCCAGCAGCACCCAGGACAGGGACACCGGGGAGCTGTTTTTT. The full variable domain, in which reference TRBV5-4 and TRBJ2-2 provide the parts outside the CDR3, is ETGVTQSPTHLIKTRGQQVTLRCSSQSGHNTVSWYQQALGQGPQFIFQYYREEENGRGNFPPRFSGLQFPNYSSELNVNALELDDSALYLCASSTQDRDTGELFFGEGSRLTVL.

This clone has a handful of counts. J is TRBJ2-1 and V is TRBV6-6, with TRBD1 as a possible D gene (6 bases). Trimming cost V 7 bases and J 0 bases, with 16 bases left between them. This CDR3 has 16 amino acids. The germline V gene has CDR1 MNHNY and CDR2 SVGAGI (reference sequence). In DNA, the CDR3 is TGTGCCAGCACCCGAAACAGGGCCAGCTCCTACAATGAGCAGTTCTTC. Translated: CASTRNRASSYNEQFF.

This clone occurred many times. The sample contains more than one DNA sequence encoding this CDR3. The chain uses TRBV28 and TRBJ1-5; 7 positions match TRBD1. Germline V gene data show CDR1 as MDHEN and CDR2 as SYDVKM. J lost 6 bases, V lost 4 bases, and 9 bases had no gene match. The CDR3 spans 15 residues. The CDR3 nucleotides read TGTGCCAGCAGTTCCCCGGAGGGGGCAGGTCAGCCCCAGCATTTT. Translated: CASSSPEGAGQPQHF.

The chain couples TRBV2 to TRBJ1-1; D is unclear. The germline V and J ends were trimmed by 4 bases and 8 bases, with 11 bases remaining between them. CDR3 length equals 12 residues. Germline CDR1 and CDR2: SNHLY and FYNNEI. The CDR3 DNA follows: TGTGCCAGCAGTGCGACCTCCCGGGAAGCTTTCTTT. It yields the protein CASSATSREAFF.

Regarding this clone: A much larger clone sits a single nucleotide away, making a read error possible. V is TRBV11-2 and J is TRBJ1-5; D unclear. The CDR3 totals 13 residues. CDR1 and CDR2 (germline): SGHAT, FQNNGV. Trimming took 1 base from V and 3 from J, leaving 4 bases between them. CDR3 in DNA: TGTGCCAGCAGCTTAGGGGTCAATCAGCCCCAGCATTTT. This encodes CASSLGVNQPQHF.

The chain has TRBV19 and TRBJ2-7, with a weak D call TRBD2 (6 bases). The V gene lost 8 bases and the J gene lost 0 bases, with 14 bases spanning the gap. The CDR3 has 14 amino acids. Germline CDR1 is LNHDA and CDR2 is SQIVND (reference sequence). The CDR3 coding sequence is TGTGCCAGTCGGGACTCCTCCAGCTCCTACGAGCAGTACTTC. It codes for CASRDSSSSYEQYF.

V usage is TRBV6-6 and J usage is TRBJ1-5, with D possibly TRBD1 on 6 matching bases. This CDR3 comprises 14 residues. The V gene's germline CDR1 is MNHNY and CDR2 SVGAGI (reference sequence). Trimming cost V 7 bases and J 4 bases, with 14 bases left between them. CDR3 sequence: CASIPEGGNQPQHF. As DNA, the CDR3 is TGTGCCAGCATTCCAGAAGGGGGGAATCAGCCCCAGCATTTT.

Worth noting for this clone: Given a far larger clone just one base away, this is likely a sequencing read error. The CDR3 DNA reads TGTGCCTGGAGTGGACCCTATAAGCAGTACTTC. The encoded protein is CAWSGPYKQYF. The chain recombines TRBV30 with TRBJ2-7; D is undetermined. Trimming pared 1 base from V and 8 bases from J, leaving 9 bases between. The germline V gene encodes CDR1 GTSNPN and CDR2 SVGIG (reference sequence). CDR3 length equals 11 residues.

This chain uses TRBV6-1 with TRBJ2-7, with D possibly matching TRBD2 (6 bases). CDR1 is MNHNS and CDR2 is SASEGT in the germline V gene. This CDR3 is built from 12 residues. V was pared by 10 bases and J by 2 bases, with 12 bases between. CDR3 region: CATGTFTYEQYF. CDR3 in DNA: TGTGCCACCGGGACTTTTACCTACGAGCAGTACTTC.

To note about this clone: This probably arose from a read error, given a far larger clone one base away. The V and J genes are TRBV15 and TRBJ1-1; 9 bases are a match to TRBD1. The CDR3 spans 13 residues. Germline CDR1 and CDR2: LNHNV and YYDKDF (reference sequence). CDR3 protein: CAASRTGATEAFF. CDR3 bases: TGTGCCGCCAGCAGGACAGGGGCCACTGAAGCTTTCTTT.

The CDR3 sequence: CASSLGDEQYF. CDR3 in DNA: TGTGCCAGCAGCTTAGGGGACGAGCAGTACTTC. This chain links TRBV7-2 with TRBJ2-7; D remains ambiguous. V was trimmed by 1 base and J by 5 bases, leaving 3 bases between them. Per germline, CDR1 SGHTA and CDR2 FQGNSA. There are 11 residues in the CDR3.

V usage is TRBV7-2 and J usage is TRBJ2-1; 9 bases are shared with TRBD2. The CDR3 runs 15 residues. Germline loops: CDR1 SGHTA, CDR2 FQGNSA. The J segment lost 9 bases and the V segment lost 1 base, leaving 7 bases of the junction unmatched. In DNA, the CDR3 is TGTGCCAGCAGCTTAGGGCTGGTAGCGGGAGTTGAGCAGTTCTTC. Translation gives CASSLGLVAGVEQFF.

In this sample, this clone turned up a few times. The V and J genes are TRBV7-9 and TRBJ2-3; D possibly uses TRBD1 or TRBD2 (5 bases each). Per the germline V gene, CDR1 is SEHNR and CDR2 is FQNEAQ (reference sequence). With 1 base removed from V and 7 bases from J, the gap between germline ends came to 15 bases. The CDR3 is made up of 15 amino acids. The CDR3 spells CASSLDGSGGYTQYF. Written as DNA, the CDR3 is TGTGCCAGCAGCTTAGACGGTTCTGGGGGTTATACGCAGTATTTT. Variable domain in full (rest from reference TRBV7-9 and TRBJ2-3): DTGVSQNPRHKITKRGQNVTFRCDPISEHNRLYWYRQTLGQGPEFLTYFQNEAQLEKSRLLSDRFSAERPKGSFSTLEIQRTEQGDSAMYLCASSLDGSGGYTQYFGPGTRLTVL.

The chain has TRBV18 and TRBJ2-6; 9 bases match TRBD1. V shed 6 bases, J shed 5 bases, and the junction held 5 bases outside the gene matches. The CDR3 totals 15 residues. Germline V lookup: CDR1 KGHSH, CDR2 LQKENI. This CDR3 is CASSPDRGRANVLTF. In DNA form, the CDR3 reads TGTGCCAGCTCCCCGGACAGGGGCAGGGCCAACGTCCTGACTTTC.

The V call is TRBV18, the J call TRBJ1-1; no clear D gene. The length of the CDR3 is 14 residues. CDR1 is KGHSH, CDR2 LQKENI, per germline. The V end lost 3 bases, the J end lost 8 bases, and 16 bases lay between the germline ends. The CDR3 loop reads CASSPRRHSEEAFF. CDR3 DNA: TGTGCCAGCTCACCTCGGAGACACAGCGAAGAAGCTTTCTTT.

With regard to this clone: This likely stems from a read error, as it lies one base from a far larger clone. The chain recombines TRBV30 with TRBJ1-1; D is perhaps TRBD1 (6 bases). Germline values: CDR1 GTSNPN, CDR2 SVGIG (reference sequence). This CDR3 comprises 13 residues. V lost 7 bases and J lost 7, with 19 bases in between. The CDR3 nucleotides read TGTGCCTTGACCAGGCAGAAGGACAGTGAAGCTTTCTTT. It translates to CALTRQKDSEAFF.

In this sample, this clone turned up many times. This chain joins TRBV19 and TRBJ1-5; 10 bases map to TRBD1. The CDR3 is 15 amino acids. The germline V gene encodes CDR1 LNHDA and CDR2 SQIVND (reference sequence). J lost 5 bases, V lost 4 bases, and 5 bases had no gene match. The CDR3 DNA reads as TGTGCCAGTAGTACCCCCGGGACAGGGGATCAGCCCCAGCATTTT. Residues: CASSTPGTGDQPQHF.

V is TRBV28 and J is TRBJ2-7, with TRBD1 identical over 8 bases. V lost 6 bases and J lost 2; bases outside the gene matches: 6. This CDR3 contains 14 residues. The germline CDR1 and CDR2 sequences are MDHEN and SYDVKM. The CDR3 region has the DNA TGTGCCAGCAGCAGGGGGCATCCTACCTACGAGCAGTACTTC. Translation: CASSRGHPTYEQYF.

A note on this clone: This probably arose from a read error, given a far larger clone one base away. This same CDR3 is encoded by further DNA sequences in the sample. This chain uses TRBV7-9 with TRBJ2-7, with 8 positions matching TRBD2. V was pared by 1 base and J by 6 bases, with 8 bases of the junction left unmatched. The CDR3 has 15 amino acids. Germline CDR1 and CDR2: SEHNR and FQNEAQ (reference sequence). The CDR3: CASSLGGGSFGEQYF. CDR3 DNA sequence: TGTGCCAGCAGCTTAGGCGGGGGGTCGTTCGGCGAGCAGTACTTC.

With respect to this clone: This likely traces to a read error, being one base from a far larger clone. The chain couples TRBV25-1 to TRBJ1-4; 8 positions match TRBD1. CDR3 length: 15 residues. Germline V gene sequence: CDR1 MGHDK, CDR2 SYGVNS. DNA for the CDR3: TGTGCCAGCAGTGAATATACAGGGGGAAATGAAGAACTGTTTTTT. It yields the protein CASSEYTGGNEELFF.

Remarks on this clone: The same CDR3 also results from other DNA sequences found in this sample. The chain links TRBV27 to TRBJ2-7; TRBD2 matches 12 bases. This CDR3 spans 13 amino acids. In germline, CDR1 is MNHEY, CDR2 SMNVEV (reference sequence). V lost 8 bases and J lost 3; bases outside the gene matches: 2. CDR3 in amino acids: CASRGLAGYEQYF. CDR3 sequence (DNA): TGTGCCAGCCGGGGACTAGCGGGCTACGAGCAGTACTTC.

Remarks on this clone: With only one base between it and a far larger clone, this is likely a read error. Different DNA sequences within this sample yield the same CDR3. CDR3 sequence (DNA): TGTGCCAGCAGAACTAGCGGGGGGACAGATACGCAGTATTTT. This gives the protein CASRTSGGTDTQYF. The V and J genes are TRBV6-6 and TRBJ2-3, with TRBD2 matching over 12 bases. The CDR3 extends over 14 amino acids. CDR1 and CDR2 from the germline V gene are MNHNY and SVGAGI (reference sequence). V lost 6 bases to trimming and J lost 3 bases; unmatched junction nucleotides: 1.

This chain links TRBV28 with TRBJ2-2; TRBD1 matches at 7 bases. The trim removed 6 bases at V and 2 bases at J, leaving 6 bases unmatched. Per the germline V gene, CDR1 is MDHEN and CDR2 is SYDVKM. The CDR3 loop spans 15 amino acids. As DNA, the CDR3 is TGTGCCAGCAGGTTGACAGGGTTCAACACCGGGGAGCTGTTTTTT. Translated, it gives CASRLTGFNTGELFF.

The rearrangement uses TRBV5-1 and TRBJ1-5; D unclear. CDR1 and CDR2 (germline): SGHRS, YFSETQ. The V and J ends lost 4 bases and 1 base respectively, with 6 bases between them. The CDR3 is 13 residues long. As DNA, the CDR3 is TGCGCCAGCAGCCCGGGGAGCAATCAGCCCCAGCATTTT. Translating gives CASSPGSNQPQHF. The entire variable domain, with the rest obtained from reference TRBV5-1 and TRBJ1-5, is as follows: KAGVTQTPRYLIKTRGQQVTLSCSPISGHRSVSWYQQTPGQGLQFLFEYFSETQRNKGNFPGRFSGRQFSNSRSEMNVSTLELGDSALYLCASSPGSNQPQHFGDGTRLSIL.

This clone was seen a single time. The chain carries TRBV7-8 and TRBJ2-7, with 9 positions matching TRBD2. This CDR3 is built from 15 residues. V gave up 1 base and J gave up 3 bases; unmatched junction bases: 4. CDR1 is SGHVS and CDR2 is FQNEAQ in the germline V gene. In DNA form, the CDR3 reads TGTGCCAGCAGCTTAGGGCTAGCGGGATACTACGAGCAGTACTTC. Its translation is CASSLGLAGYYEQYF. The complete variable domain, with remaining parts taken from reference TRBV7-8 and TRBJ2-7, reads GAGVSQSPRYKVAKRGQDVALRCDPISGHVSLFWYQQALGQGPEFLTYFQNEAQLDKSGLPSDRFFAERPEGSVSTLKIQRTQQEDSAVYLCASSLGLAGYYEQYFGPGTRLTVT.

This rearrangement joins TRBV14 to TRBJ2-7; the match to TRBD1 covers 7 bases. CDR3 length equals 15 residues. The germline V gene has CDR1 SGHDN and CDR2 FVKESK. Trimming cost V 6 bases and J 4 bases; bases outside gene matches: 12. CDR3 loop: CASSLPRGGYYEQYF. As DNA, the CDR3 is TGTGCCAGCAGTCTCCCCCGAGGGGGCTATTACGAGCAGTACTTC. Full variable domain (outside the CDR3, taken from reference TRBV14 and TRBJ2-7): EAGVTQFPSHSVIEKGQTVTLRCDPISGHDNLYWYRRVMGKEIKFLLHFVKESKQDESGMPNNRFLAERTGGTYSTLKVQPAELEDSGVYFCASSLPRGGYYEQYFGPGTRLTVT.